The rows below give T cell receptor beta chains drawn from one sample of a study of T cell repertoires in cytomegalovirus infection. The antigens for these receptors are not known. Using its own MiXCR run on the reads, TCRdb lists one record per CDR3 protein. Of more than 95,000 distinct CDR3 sequences in the sample, 30% to 40% are singletons; the top ten hold around three fifths. Here the sequenced sample was CD8+ T cells from cultured PBMCs, taken from culture after CMV antigen stimulation. The receptors were gathered from a human donor in good health (CMV status not recorded). Some clones in this sample may be carry-over from other donors' samples. Both conserved end residues are part of each CDR3. The D gene is left open where the match is weak. Size is stated for part of the rows, as once, few or many counts, or as a class when the clone is expanded.

cdr3_aa: CASSIDSTAYGYTF
cdr3_nt: TGTGCCAGTAGTATAGATTCCACAGCGTATGGCTACACCTTC
d_call: -
clone_size: many
j_call: TRBJ1-2
v_call: TRBV19

cdr3_aa: CASSWSRQLDTQYF
cdr3_nt: TGTGCCAGCAGTTGGTCCAGGCAACTGGATACGCAGTATTTT
d_call: -
clone_size: -
j_call: TRBJ2-3
v_call: TRBV12-3/TRBV12-4

cdr3_aa: CATSRVGSPLHF
cdr3_nt: TGTGCCACCAGCAGAGTAGGTTCACCCCTCCACTTT
d_call: -
clone_size: few
j_call: TRBJ1-6
v_call: TRBV15

cdr3_aa: CASSGRDRVTGGYTF
cdr3_nt: TGTGCCAGCAGTGGCCGGGACAGGGTGACAGGCGGCTACACCTTC
d_call: TRBD1
clone_size: -
j_call: TRBJ1-2
v_call: TRBV6-8

cdr3_aa: CASSLGGRIHSNQPQHF
cdr3_nt: TGTGCCAGCAGCTTAGGGGGACGAATCCATAGCAATCAGCCCCAGCATTTT
d_call: -
clone_size: -
j_call: TRBJ1-5
v_call: TRBV7-9

cdr3_aa: CASSDSGYEQYF
cdr3_nt: TGTGCCAGCAGTGACAGTGGCTACGAGCAGTACTTC
d_call: -
clone_size: once
j_call: TRBJ2-7
v_call: TRBV27

cdr3_aa: CASSPTTGASLPLRAKNIQYF
cdr3_nt: TGCGCCAGCAGCCCAACTACAGGGGCGTCTCTTCCCCTCCGAGCCAAAAACATTCAGTACTTC
d_call: TRBD1
clone_size: many
j_call: TRBJ2-4
v_call: TRBV4-1

cdr3_aa: CASSLGGFPQETQYF
cdr3_nt: TGTGCCAGCAGCTTAGGGGGCTTCCCGCAAGAGACCCAGTACTTC
d_call: -
clone_size: -
j_call: TRBJ2-5
v_call: TRBV7-2

cdr3_aa: CASSAGGGSEETQYF
cdr3_nt: TGTGCCAGCAGTGCTGGCGGAGGATCCGAAGAGACCCAGTACTTC
d_call: -
clone_size: few
j_call: TRBJ2-5
v_call: TRBV12-3/TRBV12-4

cdr3_aa: CASSPGTEQFF
cdr3_nt: TGTGCCAGCAGTCCGGGTACCGAGCAGTTCTTC
d_call: -
clone_size: -
j_call: TRBJ2-1
v_call: TRBV28

cdr3_aa: CASSLRDISNQPQHF
cdr3_nt: TGTGCCAGCAGCTTACGCGACATAAGCAATCAGCCCCAGCATTTT
d_call: -
clone_size: medium-sized
j_call: TRBJ1-5
v_call: TRBV7-2

cdr3_aa: CASSSGDSNSPLHF
cdr3_nt: TGTGCCAGCAGTTCCGGGGATAGTAATTCACCCCTCCACTTT
d_call: -
clone_size: few
j_call: TRBJ1-6
v_call: TRBV27

cdr3_aa: CASSLEAGGSTDTQYF
cdr3_nt: TGCGCCAGCAGCCTAGAAGCGGGGGGGAGCACAGATACGCAGTATTTT
d_call: TRBD2
clone_size: many
j_call: TRBJ2-3
v_call: TRBV4-1

cdr3_aa: CSVRARDRSYEQYF
cdr3_nt: TGCAGCGTTAGGGCTAGAGACAGATCCTACGAGCAGTACTTC
d_call: -
clone_size: -
j_call: TRBJ2-7
v_call: TRBV29-1

cdr3_aa: CASSFRGRTPAQPQHF
cdr3_nt: TGTGCCAGCAGTTTCAGGGGGCGCACTCCGGCCCAGCCCCAGCATTTT
d_call: TRBD1
clone_size: few
j_call: TRBJ1-5
v_call: TRBV28

cdr3_aa: CASSSSLGQLGYTF
cdr3_nt: TGTGCCAGCAGTTCTTCCCTGGGACAGCTTGGCTACACCTTC
d_call: TRBD1
clone_size: -
j_call: TRBJ1-2
v_call: TRBV27

cdr3_aa: CASGLVLSRGRGRSGNQPQHF
cdr3_nt: TGTGCTAGTGGTTTGGTACTGTCCCGTGGCAGGGGGCGAAGCGGCAATCAGCCCCAGCATTTT
d_call: TRBD1
clone_size: many
j_call: TRBJ1-5
v_call: TRBV12-5

cdr3_aa: CASSLPLPRDRTEAFF
cdr3_nt: TGTGCCAGCAGCTTACCGCTGCCTAGGGACAGGACTGAAGCTTTCTTT
d_call: TRBD1
clone_size: few
j_call: TRBJ1-1
v_call: TRBV7-6

cdr3_aa: CASSLQGRRDETQYF
cdr3_nt: TGTGCCAGCAGCTTACAGGGGCGCAGGGATGAGACCCAGTACTTC
d_call: -
clone_size: few
j_call: TRBJ2-5
v_call: TRBV7-6

cdr3_aa: CASSQERQGATYNEQFF
cdr3_nt: TGTGCCAGCAGCCAGGAACGACAGGGAGCGACCTACAATGAGCAGTTCTTC
d_call: TRBD1
clone_size: -
j_call: TRBJ2-1
v_call: TRBV4-2

cdr3_aa: CASSLDPGTGELFF
cdr3_nt: TGTGCCAGCAGCTTAGACCCGGGTACCGGGGAGCTGTTTTTT
d_call: -
clone_size: few
j_call: TRBJ2-2
v_call: TRBV7-9

cdr3_aa: CASSFYHKLYNEQFF
cdr3_nt: TGTGCCAGCAGTTTTTATCATAAACTTTACAATGAGCAGTTCTTC
d_call: -
clone_size: few
j_call: TRBJ2-1
v_call: TRBV28

cdr3_aa: CASRGRDVGRVSEQYF
cdr3_nt: TGTGCCAGCAGGGGTCGTGACGTGGGCAGGGTTTCGGAGCAGTACTTC
d_call: -
clone_size: -
j_call: TRBJ2-7
v_call: TRBV7-9

cdr3_aa: CASSFEGRTEAFF
cdr3_nt: TGTGCCAGCAGCTTTGAGGGCAGGACTGAAGCTTTCTTT
d_call: -
clone_size: many
j_call: TRBJ1-1
v_call: TRBV7-8

cdr3_aa: CASSSAGAPTDTQYF
cdr3_nt: TGTGCCAGCAGCTCAGCGGGGGCCCCCACAGATACGCAGTATTTT
d_call: TRBD2
clone_size: few
j_call: TRBJ2-3
v_call: TRBV7-4

cdr3_aa: CASSSGLLDTQYF
cdr3_nt: TGTGCCAGCAGTTCGGGACTACTGGATACGCAGTATTTT
d_call: TRBD2
clone_size: few
j_call: TRBJ2-3
v_call: TRBV12-3/TRBV12-4

cdr3_aa: CASSAWTVNTEAFF
cdr3_nt: TGTGCCAGCAGTGCCTGGACAGTGAACACTGAAGCTTTCTTT
d_call: -
clone_size: few
j_call: TRBJ1-1
v_call: TRBV6-1

cdr3_aa: CASSVGGGQVKEQFF
cdr3_nt: TGTGCCAGCAGCGTAGGAGGGGGACAGGTGAAGGAGCAGTTCTTC
d_call: TRBD1
clone_size: many
j_call: TRBJ2-1
v_call: TRBV9

cdr3_aa: CSASKDEIYYEQYF
cdr3_nt: TGCAGTGCTAGTAAGGACGAAATATATTACGAGCAGTACTTC
d_call: -
clone_size: -
j_call: TRBJ2-7
v_call: TRBV20-1